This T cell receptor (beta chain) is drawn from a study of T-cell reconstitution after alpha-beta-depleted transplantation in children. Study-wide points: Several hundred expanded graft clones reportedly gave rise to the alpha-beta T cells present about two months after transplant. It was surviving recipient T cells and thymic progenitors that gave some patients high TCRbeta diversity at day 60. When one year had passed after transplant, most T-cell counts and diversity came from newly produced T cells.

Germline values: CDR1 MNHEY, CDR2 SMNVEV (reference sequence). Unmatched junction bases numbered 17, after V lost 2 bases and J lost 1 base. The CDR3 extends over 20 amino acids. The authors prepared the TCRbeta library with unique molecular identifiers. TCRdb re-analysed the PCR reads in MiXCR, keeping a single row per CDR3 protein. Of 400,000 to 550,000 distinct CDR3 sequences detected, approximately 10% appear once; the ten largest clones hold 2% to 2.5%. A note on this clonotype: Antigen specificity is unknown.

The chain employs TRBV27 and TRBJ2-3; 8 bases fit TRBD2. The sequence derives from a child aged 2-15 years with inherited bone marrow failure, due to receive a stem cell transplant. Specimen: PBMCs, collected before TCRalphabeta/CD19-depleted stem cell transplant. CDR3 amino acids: CASSLTFRAAGVVGTDTQYF. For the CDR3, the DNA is TGTGCCAGCAGTTTAACGTTCCGGGCAGCGGGAGTGGTGGGCACAGATACGCAGTATTTT.